One sample yielded the 2 T cell receptor beta chains listed below, sequenced in a study of blood T cell repertoires in COVID-19. The repertoire was sequenced with immunoSEQ multiplex PCR; TCRdb's copy has only in-frame clones and lacks some. The table shows 200,000 or so clones, with roughly 80% occurring only once. The sample was peripheral blood. The receptor set was obtained from an elderly woman with acute or convalescent COVID-19.

The V call is TRBV11-3, the J call TRBJ2-7; D may be TRBD1 (7 bases). V lost 5 bases, J lost 3 bases, and 17 bases lay in between. Germline CDR1 reads SGHNT; CDR2 reads YENEEA. This CDR3 has 15 residues. The CDR3 here is CASSRYQGGIYEQYF. The CDR3 DNA reads as TGTGCCAGCAGCCGATATCAGGGGGGTATCTACGAGCAGTACTTC.

This clone was detected a few times. This chain connects TRBV11-2 to TRBJ1-1; D not certain. There are 12 residues in the CDR3. V was cut by 1 base and J by 10 bases, with 10 bases left in between. Germline V CDR1 and CDR2: SGHAT, FQNNGV. The CDR3 reads CASSLGGLGAFF. The CDR3 DNA reads TGTGCCAGCAGCTTAGGAGGACTCGGAGCTTTCTTT.